The T cell receptor beta chain described here comes from a study of glioma-infiltrating T cells after dendritic cell vaccination. Time point defined: after dendritic cell vaccination, including at tumor progression/relapse. All glioblastoma patients lacked an isocitrate dehydrogenase mutation. Germline V gene data show CDR1 as LGHNA and CDR2 as YSLEER. V shed 1 base and J 4 bases; nucleotides not matched to a gene: 5. The CDR3 consists of 15 residues. TCRdb keeps only in-frame clones here, not all; method: immunoSEQ multiplex PCR. In the table there are fewer than 95,000 clones, 85% of which are singletons.

The starting material was blood, obtained after dendritic cell vaccination. The chain joins TRBV4-3 to TRBJ2-7, with 9 bases that match TRBD2. The sequence was collected from a human donor with glioblastoma. The CDR3 DNA reads as TGCGCCAGCAGCCAAGTTTTCCTAGCGGGGTACGAGCAGTACTTC. As protein: CASSQVFLAGYEQYF.